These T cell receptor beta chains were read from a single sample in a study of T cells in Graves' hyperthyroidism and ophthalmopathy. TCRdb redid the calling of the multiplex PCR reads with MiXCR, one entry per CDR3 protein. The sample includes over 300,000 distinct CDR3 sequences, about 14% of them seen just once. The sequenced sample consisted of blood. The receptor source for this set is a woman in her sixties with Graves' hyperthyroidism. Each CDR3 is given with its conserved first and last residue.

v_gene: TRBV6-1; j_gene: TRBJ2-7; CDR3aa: CASSSPLTNEQYF
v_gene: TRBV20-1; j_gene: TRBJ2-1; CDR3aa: CSASPTRTSEQFF
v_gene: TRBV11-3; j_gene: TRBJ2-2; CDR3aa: CASSSRLAGDHTGELFF
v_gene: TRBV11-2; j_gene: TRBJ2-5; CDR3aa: CASSLRGLETQYF
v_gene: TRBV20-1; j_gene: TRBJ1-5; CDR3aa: CSARLPLGDQPQHF
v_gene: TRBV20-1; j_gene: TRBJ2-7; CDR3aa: CSAEGASGSASHEQYF
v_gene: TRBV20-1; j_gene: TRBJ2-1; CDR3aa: CSARLAGGTYNEQFF
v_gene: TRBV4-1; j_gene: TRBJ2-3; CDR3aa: CASSLELADTQYF
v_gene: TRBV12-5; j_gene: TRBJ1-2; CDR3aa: CASGLKPDRPYGYTF
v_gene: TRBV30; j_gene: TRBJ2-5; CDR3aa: CAWKLAGGGEETQYF
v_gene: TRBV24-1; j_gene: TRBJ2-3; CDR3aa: CATSDLLDTQYF
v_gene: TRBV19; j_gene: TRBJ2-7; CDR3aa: CASSTPTRVEQYF
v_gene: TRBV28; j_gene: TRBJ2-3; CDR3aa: CASLGVADTQYF
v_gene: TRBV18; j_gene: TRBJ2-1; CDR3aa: CASSPLGQGVGNEQFF
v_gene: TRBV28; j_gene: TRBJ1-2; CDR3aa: CASSSGGVDGYTF
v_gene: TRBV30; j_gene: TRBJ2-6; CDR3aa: CAWSKLPGANVLTF
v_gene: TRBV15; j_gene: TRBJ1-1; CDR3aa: CATSRGYGAGGVAFF
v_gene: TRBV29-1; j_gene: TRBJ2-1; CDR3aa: CSVRAAGGVNEQFF